Listed below are T cell receptor beta chains from one sample, sequenced in a study of response to subunit inactivated influenza vaccine. In TCRdb, the RT-PCR reads were re-called with MiXCR into one record per CDR3 protein. The repertoire holds 700,000 to 900,000 distinct CDR3 sequences, with over 20% as singletons. The material was PBMCs from blood, obtained roughly 5 days after vaccination. These receptors all stem from a man aged 50-60 years who received an inactivated influenza vaccine. Each CDR3 is given with its conserved first and last residue. The order of the fields is D gene, J gene, V gene, clone size, CDR3 DNA, CDR3 protein. The D gene is left open where the match is weak. Some rows mark clone size as missing; the rest say once, few, many or name a class of expanded clone.

TRBD1	TRBJ2-7	TRBV28	many	TGTGCCAGCAGACCCACGGGACAGGGCTACGAGCAGTACTTC	CASRPTGQGYEQYF
TRBD1	TRBJ2-1	TRBV10-3	many	TGTGCCATCAGTGTAACCGGGACAGGGGTCTACAATGAGCAGTTCTTC	CAISVTGTGVYNEQFF
TRBD1	TRBJ2-7	TRBV20-1	many	TGCAGTGCTAGAGATCCCCCGGGACAGGTCTCCTACGAGCAGTACTTC	CSARDPPGQVSYEQYF
-	TRBJ2-3	TRBV12-3/TRBV12-4	-	TGTGCCAGCAGGCTCAGGGGTTCAGATACGCAGTATTTT	CASRLRGSDTQYF
-	TRBJ2-3	TRBV3-1	-	TGTGCCAGCAGCCAGTTCACAGGGAATACGCAGTATTTT	CASSQFTGNTQYF
TRBD1	TRBJ2-7	TRBV4-1	few	TGCGCCAGCAGCCCGGGACAGGGGAGCGAGCAGTACTTC	CASSPGQGSEQYF
-	TRBJ2-7	TRBV20-1	few	TGCAGTGCGAGACCACGGGACAATCCCTCCTACGAGCAGTACTTC	CSARPRDNPSYEQYF
-	TRBJ2-1	TRBV3-1	-	TGTGCCTCCTCCCAGCAGCTGACTTGGACACCCTACAATGAGCAGTTCTTC	CASSQQLTWTPYNEQFF
-	TRBJ1-1	TRBV4-3	-	TGCGCCAGCAGCCAAGTCAGGGTTACTGAAGCTTTCTTT	CASSQVRVTEAFF
-	TRBJ2-5	TRBV5-1	few	TGCGCCAGCAGCTGGGGACGGCCGGGGGAGGCCCAGTACTTC	CASSWGRPGEAQYF
TRBD1	TRBJ2-3	TRBV24-1	few	TGTGCCACCAGTGTAAGACAGGGAAGCACAGATACGCAGTATTTT	CATSVRQGSTDTQYF
-	TRBJ2-5	TRBV30	-	TGTGCCTGGAGTTCCCTTAGTGGGGAGACCCAGTACTTC	CAWSSLSGETQYF
TRBD2	TRBJ2-1	TRBV6-1	-	TGTGCCAGCAGCGAGCGGGAGGGCCGCAATGAGCAGTTCTTC	CASSEREGRNEQFF
TRBD2	TRBJ2-3	TRBV20-1	few	TGCAGTGCTCAAGCGGGAGCGGGAGGGGATACGCAGTATTTT	CSAQAGAGGDTQYF
-	TRBJ1-2	TRBV29-1	-	TGCAGCGTTGGGCAGGAGGATGGCTACACCTTC	CSVGQEDGYTF
-	TRBJ2-2	TRBV7-2	few	TGTGCCAGCAGCCGCCTTCCCGGGAAATCGAACACCGGGGAGCTGTTTTTT	CASSRLPGKSNTGELFF
TRBD1	TRBJ2-7	TRBV4-2	few	TGTGCCAGCAGCCGGGACAGGGGGAACGAGCAGTACTTC	CASSRDRGNEQYF
-	TRBJ2-7	TRBV12-3/TRBV12-4	-	TGTGCCAGCAGCCTTGACAGGTCCTCGGGGGAGCAGTACTTC	CASSLDRSSGEQYF
TRBD1	TRBJ2-1	TRBV6-2/TRBV6-3	few	TGTGCCAGCAGTAGCACCAGGGGGCGGTCCTACAATGAGCAGTTCTTC	CASSSTRGRSYNEQFF
TRBD1	TRBJ2-7	TRBV25-1	-	TGTGCCAGCAGTGACAGGGGGTACTACGAGCAGTACTTC	CASSDRGYYEQYF
-	TRBJ2-1	TRBV30	-	TGTGCCTGGAGTGTCGGCTCCCCCGGAGAGTTCTTC	CAWSVGSPGEFF
TRBD2	TRBJ2-3	TRBV20-1	-	TGCAGTGCTAGAGTGCTAGCGGGGGCCTCACAAGATACGCAGTATTTT	CSARVLAGASQDTQYF
TRBD2	TRBJ2-1	TRBV10-3	-	TGTGCCATCACGGGAGGGACTAGCGGGAGGGATTCCTACAATGAGCAGTTCTTC	CAITGGTSGRDSYNEQFF
-	TRBJ2-7	TRBV7-2	-	TGTGCCAGCAGCCTCAACGAGGGGCCCTACGAGCAGTACTTC	CASSLNEGPYEQYF
TRBD1	TRBJ1-1	TRBV5-1	many	TGCGCCAGCAGCCCCCGGACAGGGGTGAACACTGAAGCTTTCTTT	CASSPRTGVNTEAFF
-	TRBJ2-5	TRBV28	once	TGTGCCAGCAGTTTCGGGACAAACTTGGGGGGGGGTGAGACCCAGTACTTC	CASSFGTNLGGGETQYF
TRBD2	TRBJ2-1	TRBV4-3	-	TGCGCCAGCAGCCCGGGACTAGCGGGAGTTCCACACAATGAGCAGTTCTTC	CASSPGLAGVPHNEQFF
-	TRBJ2-3	TRBV25-1	few	TGTGCCAGCAGTCCCAACCTACTTAGCACAGATACGCAGTATTTT	CASSPNLLSTDTQYF
-	TRBJ2-6	TRBV10-3	-	TGTGCCATCAGTGAGTGGGGGGATGGGGCCAACGTCCTGACTTTC	CAISEWGDGANVLTF
-	TRBJ2-2	TRBV5-1	-	TGCGCCAGCGGGTTCACCGGGGAGCTGTTTTTT	CASGFTGELFF
TRBD1	TRBJ1-1	TRBV12-3/TRBV12-4	many	TGTGCCAGCAGTCCACAGGGGACGGGTCTCACTGAAGCTTTCTTT	CASSPQGTGLTEAFF
-	TRBJ2-1	TRBV4-3	-	TGCGCCAGCAGCCAAGTGAGCAATGAGCAGTTCTTC	CASSQVSNEQFF
-	TRBJ1-6	TRBV7-2	-	TGTGCCAGCAGCATTGGGACAACGAGGTCTTCACCCCTCCACTTT	CASSIGTTRSSPLHF
-	TRBJ2-6	TRBV4-2	-	TGTGCCAGCAGCCAAGAGTCCTCCTCCTCTGGGGCCAACGTCCTGACTTTC	CASSQESSSSGANVLTF
-	TRBJ2-3	TRBV24-1	many	TGTGCCACCAGCCCCTATACTGGAGATACGCAGTATTTT	CATSPYTGDTQYF
-	TRBJ2-1	TRBV29-1	few	TGCAGCGTCATTAACAATGAGCAGTTCTTC	CSVINNEQFF
-	TRBJ1-1	TRBV11-1	-	TGTGCCAGCAGCTTCTCGAAGATGGGTGGCAGCCAGAACACTGAAGCTTTCTTT	CASSFSKMGGSQNTEAFF